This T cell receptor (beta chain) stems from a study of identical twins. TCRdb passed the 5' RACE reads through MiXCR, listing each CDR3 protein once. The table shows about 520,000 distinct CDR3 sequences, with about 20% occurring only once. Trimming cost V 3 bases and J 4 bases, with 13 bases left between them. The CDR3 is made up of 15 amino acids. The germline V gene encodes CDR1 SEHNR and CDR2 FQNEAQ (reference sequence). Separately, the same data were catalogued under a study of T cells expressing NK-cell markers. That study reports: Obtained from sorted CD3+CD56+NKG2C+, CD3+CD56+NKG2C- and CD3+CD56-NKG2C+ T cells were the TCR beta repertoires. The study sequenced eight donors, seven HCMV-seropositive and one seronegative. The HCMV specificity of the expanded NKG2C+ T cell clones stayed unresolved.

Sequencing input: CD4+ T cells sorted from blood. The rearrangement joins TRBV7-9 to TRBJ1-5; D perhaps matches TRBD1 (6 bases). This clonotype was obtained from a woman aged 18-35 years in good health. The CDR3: CASSLAGALNQPQHF. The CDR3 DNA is TGTGCCAGCAGCTTGGCGGGGGCGTTAAATCAGCCCCAGCATTTT.